This T cell receptor beta chain was captured by sequencing in a study of shared clonotypes between healthy human individuals. Points from the study as a whole: Only blood samples were collected, and tissue repertoires likely differ.

Comment on this clone: Its antigen is unidentified.

The CDR3 totals 16 residues. The trim removed 2 bases at V and 0 bases at J, leaving 3 bases unmatched. Looked up from germline, CDR1 is KGHSH and CDR2 is LQKENI. Assay: immunoSEQ multiplex PCR; the TCRdb copy retains only in-frame clones and omits some. Among about 1.5 million clones listed, roughly 98% were seen once. Partitioning of CD4+ cells yielded a CD45RA+ naive subset and a CD45RA-negative memory subset. The chain has TRBV18 and TRBJ2-1; 8 positions agree with TRBD2. The sequencing input was naive CD4+ T cells sorted from blood. Subset noted: CD45RA+ positively selected. This clonotype was obtained from a man aged 25-45 years in good health. CDR3 loop: CASSPVSGSSYNEQFF. The CDR3 nucleotides are TGTGCCAGCTCACCAGTCAGCGGGAGCTCCTACAATGAGCAGTTCTTC.